Sequencing of this T cell receptor beta chain was carried out in a study of T cell responses to AZD1222 COVID-19 vaccine (dated by TCRdb to the early 2020s). Study-wide context: TCR sequencing covered 233 trial participants: 200 to 220 given two doses of AZD1222 and 26 given two doses of MenACWY control vaccine. Trial participants were enrolled by age into 18-55, 56-69 and 70-plus year subgroups, with around 150, 28 and 57 TCR-sequenced participants respectively. What the study reported, not specific to this receptor: After two AZD1222 doses, both the breadth and the depth of spike-specific TCRs were significantly higher than at day 0 and than in MenACWY recipients. The whole spike protein was spanned by vaccine-associated CD4 TCRs, and dominant responses were seen in regions 160-218 and 743-854. Participants were mostly white British and included more females than males, and it was suggested by the authors that clonal diversity may have been underestimated. Conclusions about previously exposed vaccinees are limited because only five or six AZD1222 recipients were SARS-CoV-2 seropositive at baseline. Nearly half of unique spike-specific TCRs reportedly recognized epitopes outside regions mutated in the B.1.351 and B.1.1.7 variants. Because no day 14 peak-response samples were available, repertoires were characterized only after the peak T cell response. In the small 56-69-year group, the increase in depth fell short of significance, most likely because of low power.

The CDR3 regions of human TCRbeta chains were subjected to immunosequencing. For the original study's pipeline: Repertoire TCRs were matched against a reference library of SARS-CoV-2-specific TCRs generated with the MIRA antigen-specificity platform. Breadth meant the fraction of unique TCRs that were SARS-CoV-2-associated, whereas depth meant the fraction of total T cells that were SARS-CoV-2-associated. Each spike-specific TCR was assigned to its reactive spike region and to a CD4 or CD8 class using the MIRA data. Log10-transformed breadth and depth values were compared by one-way ANOVA with Sidak's multiple comparisons tests. Held by TCRdb, this immuneACCESS table contains in-frame sequences only and omits some clones. Under half of the omission traces to an unresolved V gene where checked; the cause of the rest is unknown. D and trimming were read from the DNA, whereas the V and J calls and clone size are those reported in that table. The sample includes 190,000 or so clones, with approximately 90% observed a single time. Clones ranked in the top ten supply 3% to 3.5% of the sample.

Reading the label with the study, this specimen's time point is: about 28 days (+/-7) after the second vaccine dose. AZD1222 recipients with second doses at about 4 weeks or about 12 weeks were pooled, because spike-specific TCR depth and breadth did not differ between schedules. The vaccinee samples were drawn from two UK trials, COV001 and COV002, one of which was a single-blind randomized controlled phase 2/3 trial testing AZD1222 (ChAdOx1 nCoV-19) in healthy adults. For TCRbeta chain sequencing, PBMC samples were collected from trial participants at day 0 and at day 28 after the second dose. CDR1 is given as SGHTA and CDR2 as FQGNSA, both from the germline V gene. From the cysteine through the phenylalanine, the CDR3 covers 13 amino acids. Only the CDR3 part of the read is kept: 39 bases, read in frame from the first base. Here V drops 4 bases and J drops 1 base, and the junction holds 0 bases not matched to any gene.

A note on this clone: Its recognized antigen is unknown. Base qualities are not recorded, but no much larger clone differs from it by a single base.

The TCR sequence derives from an adult who received the AZD1222 COVID-19 vaccine. The sample in question was peripheral blood, obtained 28 days after the second AZD1222 dose. This sequence uses TRBV7-2 and TRBJ1-2; the central 7 bases match TRBD1. CDR3 sequence: CASSWDSNYGYTF. The sequence in DNA is TGTGCCAGCAGCTGGGACAGTAACTATGGCTACACCTTC.